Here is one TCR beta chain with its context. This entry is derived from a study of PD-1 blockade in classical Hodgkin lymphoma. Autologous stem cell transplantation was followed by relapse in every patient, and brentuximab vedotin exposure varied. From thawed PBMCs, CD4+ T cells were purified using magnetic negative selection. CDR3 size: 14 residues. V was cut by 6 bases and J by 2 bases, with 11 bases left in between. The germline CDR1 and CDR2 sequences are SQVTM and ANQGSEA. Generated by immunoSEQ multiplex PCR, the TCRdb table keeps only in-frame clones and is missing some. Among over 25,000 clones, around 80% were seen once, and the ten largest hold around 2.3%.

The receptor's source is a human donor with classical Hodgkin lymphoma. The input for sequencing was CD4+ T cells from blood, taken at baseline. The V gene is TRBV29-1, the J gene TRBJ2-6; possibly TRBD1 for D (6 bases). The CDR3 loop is CSVTSGAGANVLTF. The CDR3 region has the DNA TGCAGCGTGACCTCAGGGGCTGGGGCCAACGTCCTGACTTTC.